The sequence of this T cell receptor beta chain was determined in a study of cytomegalovirus exposure and HLA in healthy donors. The donors comprised healthy bone marrow donors. V was trimmed by 3 bases and J by 5 bases, leaving 13 bases between them. This CDR3 spans 14 amino acids. Germline V CDR1 and CDR2: KGHSH, LQKENI. Comment on this clone: Its antigen is undetermined. Other DNA sequences in the sample encode the same CDR3.

A multiplex PCR was run with 60 Vbeta primers and 13 Jbeta primers. Profiled with immunoSEQ multiplex PCR; TCRdb holds only in-frame clones, not every one. This table has about 25,000 clones, about four fifths appearing once. Study-wide results and limits: What a later analysis showed was that several of the most significant clusters appeared linked to common viral pathogens. Under in vitro conditions, a few CMV-associated chains were confirmed as specific for CMV antigens. Some V segments (TRBV6-2 and TRBV6-3 among them) were excluded as indistinguishable.

The TCR comes from a male donor in good health and CMV-seronegative. Specimen: PBMCs. The chain couples TRBV18 to TRBJ2-5; tentatively, D is TRBD2 (6 bases). The DNA for the CDR3 is TGTGCCAGCTCACCCCGGGACTTCCAGGAGACCCAGTACTTC. It encodes CASSPRDFQETQYF.